The T cell receptor (beta chain) under discussion was sequenced for a study of follicular helper T cells after annual influenza vaccination. The wider study: Across the 2013-2014, 2014-2015 and 2015-2016 vaccination seasons, some subjects were resampled.

Profiling relied on immunoSEQ multiplex PCR, and the TCRdb table lists in-frame clones only, not all of them. The table includes roughly 14,000 clones, roughly 78% detected once. Worth noting for this clone: The antigen is not known.

Study-wide results and limits: The much larger non-cTfh compartments may have been undersampled.

This CDR3 has 17 residues. V was pared by 4 bases and J by 1 base, with 20 bases between. Germline lookup yields CDR1 SGHNT and CDR2 YENEEA. Noted time point: 2014-2015 season, pre-vaccination. Before and after seasonal inactivated influenza vaccination, adults gave blood for sorting CD4 subsets for sequencing. The chain links TRBV11-3 to TRBJ2-7; D is perhaps TRBD1 (6 bases). Specimen: CXCR5- memory CD4+ T cells sorted from blood, collected on the day of influenza vaccination. The source of this sequence is an adult who received the influenza vaccine. CDR3 sequence: CASSSPSTYRESYEQYF. The CDR3 bases are TGTGCCAGCAGCTCCCCCTCTACATACAGGGAGTCCTACGAGCAGTACTTC.